The 6 T cell receptor beta chains in this list originate from one sample, sequenced in a study of shared clonotypes between healthy human individuals. Measured with immunoSEQ multiplex PCR; TCRdb has only the in-frame clones, and not every one. The sample holds 2 million to 2.5 million clones; approximately 95% are singletons and the top ten take about 0.37%. The sequenced sample was naive CD4+ T cells from PBMCs. Subset specified: CD45RA+ positively selected. These receptors all come from a man between 18 and 29 years old in good health. Some clones in this sample may be carry-over from other donors' samples.

The chain combines TRBV5-1 with TRBJ1-1, with D hard to call. With 0 bases removed from V and 4 bases from J, the gap between germline ends came to 7 bases. Looked up from germline, CDR1 is SGHRS and CDR2 is YFSETQ. The CDR3 has 13 amino acids. CDR3 region: CASSLGRTTEAFF. In nucleotides, the CDR3 is TGCGCCAGCAGCTTGGGGCGGACCACTGAAGCTTTCTTT.

CDR3 amino acids: CASSVPGQMSNVLTF. The DNA of the CDR3 is TGTGCCAGCAGCGTACCGGGACAGATGTCCAACGTCCTGACTTTC. V gene TRBV7-3 combines with J gene TRBJ2-6; 7 positions agree with TRBD1. Losses at the gene ends were 5 bases for V and 8 bases for J; bases not matched to a gene: 9. The CDR3 is made up of 15 amino acids. The germline CDR1 and CDR2 sequences are SGHTA and FQGTGA.

This chain uses TRBV19 with TRBJ1-2; unclear D gene. Germline V lookup: CDR1 LNHDA, CDR2 SQIVND (reference sequence). V was shortened by 3 bases and J by 5 bases, with 19 bases between the two germline ends. The CDR3 sequence is 16 residues long. The CDR3 reads CASSMGQEVSSYGYTF. DNA of the CDR3: TGTGCCAGTAGTATGGGCCAGGAGGTGTCCTCATATGGCTACACCTTC.

The V and J genes are TRBV5-4 and TRBJ1-2; no firm D call. CDR1 and CDR2 from the germline V gene are SGHNT and YYREEE (reference sequence). The ends were cut back, 4 bases at V and 4 bases at J, with 11 bases in the middle. The CDR3 has 13 residues. CDR3 residues: CASSTDGSYGYTF. The CDR3 nucleotides are TGTGCCAGCAGCACGGATGGGTCCTATGGCTACACCTTC.

The chain couples TRBV30 to TRBJ1-5; D gene unclear. The germline V and J ends were trimmed by 3 bases and 0 bases, with 15 bases remaining between them. CDR3 length: 16 amino acids. The V gene's germline CDR1 is GTSNPN and CDR2 SVGIG (reference sequence). The CDR3 bases are TGTGCCTGGAGGGGTCGCGAGGGCTATAGCAATCAGCCCCAGCATTTT. This sequence encodes CAWRGREGYSNQPQHF.

This clone was seen only once. The chain joins TRBV7-3 to TRBJ2-7, with 9 bases fitting TRBD2. CDR3 size: 17 residues. Germline trimming cut 5 bases from V and 6 bases from J; bases unmatched to any gene: 17. Looked up from germline, CDR1 is SGHTA and CDR2 is FQGTGA. The CDR3 DNA reads as TGTGCCAGCAGCCTTGGCCGAGCGGGAGGAGTAAGGGGCGAGCAGTACTTC. Translating gives CASSLGRAGGVRGEQYF.